The rows below give T cell receptor beta chains drawn from one sample of a study of shared clonotypes between healthy human individuals. Sequenced by immunoSEQ multiplex PCR; TCRdb stores in-frame clones only, minus some. The sample holds fewer than 600,000 clones; 79% are singletons and the top ten take under 15%. The sequenced sample consisted of PBMCs. Receptor source: a woman aged 40 to 55 in good health. Some clones in this sample may be carry-over from other donors' samples. Each CDR3 is given with its conserved first and last residue. A D gene is named only where the DNA matches it firmly. Expanded clones get a size class; other rows say once, few or many, or leave the size out.

.	TRBD1	TRBJ2-2	TRBV6-1	CASSEQGDTGELFF	TGTGCCAGCAGTGAACAGGGGGACACCGGGGAGCTGTTTTTT
.	TRBD1	TRBJ1-4	TRBV15	CATSRGGKGAVEKLFF	TGTGCCACCAGCAGAGGGGGAAAGGGGGCGGTTGAAAAACTGTTTTTT
once	TRBD1	TRBJ2-2	TRBV15	CATSREQGGTGELFF	TGTGCCACCAGCAGAGAACAGGGGGGCACCGGGGAGCTGTTTTTT
.	.	TRBJ2-6	TRBV27	CASSWGAGANVLTF	TGTGCCAGCAGTTGGGGGGCTGGGGCCAACGTCCTGACTTTC
.	.	TRBJ1-6	TRBV5-1	CASSLGTLYNSPLHF	TGCGCCAGCAGCTTGGGTACACTATATAATTCACCCCTCCACTTT
.	.	TRBJ2-1	TRBV7-8	CASSSTGTGYNEQFF	TGTGCCAGCAGCTCCACCGGGACCGGATACAATGAGCAGTTCTTC
.	TRBD2	TRBJ2-1	TRBV7-9	CASSPGLAGEEQFF	TGTGCCAGCAGCCCGGGACTAGCGGGAGAAGAGCAGTTCTTC
.	TRBD1	TRBJ2-3	TRBV5-1	CASSLGGQGASDTQYF	TGCGCCAGCAGCTTGGGAGGACAGGGGGCCTCAGATACGCAGTATTTT
.	.	TRBJ1-3	TRBV2	CASTGQQGNTIYF	TGTGCCAGCACCGGACAGCAAGGAAACACCATATATTTT
.	.	TRBJ2-2	TRBV4-2	CASSQAPVNTGELFF	TGTGCCAGCAGCCAAGCCCCTGTGAACACCGGGGAGCTGTTTTTT
.	TRBD1	TRBJ1-2	TRBV28	CASRASGTGDGYTF	TGTGCCAGCAGGGCAAGCGGGACAGGGGATGGCTACACCTTC